The 19 T cell receptor beta chains listed next were all sequenced from one sample in a study of T cell responses to AZD1222 COVID-19 vaccine. The assay was immunoSEQ multiplex PCR, and TCRdb's table has in-frame clones only and misses some. The table has over 120,000 clones, roughly 90% seen once. The input for sequencing was peripheral blood, taken 28 days after the second AZD1222 dose. The receptors originated from an adult who received the AZD1222 COVID-19 vaccine.

V gene TRBV15 combines with J gene TRBJ2-7; D not certain. This CDR3 contains 15 residues. CDR1 and CDR2 (germline): LNHNV, YYDKDF (reference sequence). Trimming stripped 0 bases from V and 3 bases from J, with 12 bases between. CDR3 nucleotides: TGTGCCACCAGCAGAGATCGCCAGGTCGGCTACGAGCAGTACTTC. Its translation: CATSRDRQVGYEQYF.

The chain recombines TRBV5-1 with TRBJ1-2; D is ambiguous. Trimming shortened V by 4 bases and J by 5 bases, and 12 bases separated the two germline ends. Germline values: CDR1 SGHRS, CDR2 YFSETQ. The CDR3 spans 13 residues. CDR3: CASSAPEIYGYTF. CDR3 sequence (DNA): TGCGCCAGCAGCGCTCCCGAGATTTATGGCTACACCTTC.

V is TRBV7-2 and J is TRBJ2-7; 8 bases are a match to TRBD1. The length of the CDR3 is 14 residues. Germline V gene sequence: CDR1 SGHTA, CDR2 FQGNSA. Unmatched junction bases numbered 4, after V lost 3 bases and J lost 3 bases. In DNA form, the CDR3 reads TGTGCCAGCAGCTTGCTCGGACAGGGCTACGAGCAGTACTTC. It translates to CASSLLGQGYEQYF. Using reference TRBV7-2 and TRBJ2-7 for the parts outside the CDR3, the full variable domain is GAGVSQSPSNKVTEKGKDVELRCDPISGHTALYWYRQSLGQGLEFLIYFQGNSAPDKSGLPSDRFSAERTGGSVSTLTIQRTQQEDSAVYLCASSLLGQGYEQYFGPGTRLTVT.

The chain is built from TRBV30 and TRBJ1-3, with no clear D. This CDR3 spans 12 amino acids. The germline gives CDR1 GTSNPN, CDR2 SVGIG (reference sequence). Trimming pared 3 bases from V and 3 bases from J, leaving 6 bases between. CDR3 nucleotide sequence: TGTGCCTGGAGCCTACGTGGAAACACCATATATTTT. Protein: CAWSLRGNTIYF. Full variable domain (remainder filled in from reference TRBV30 and TRBJ1-3): SQTIHQWPATLVQPVGSPLSLECTVEGTSNPNLYWYRQAAGRGLQLLFYSVGIGQISSEVPQNLSASRPQDRQFILSSKKLLLSDSGFYLCAWSLRGNTIYFGEGSWLTVV.

The chain employs TRBV29-1 and TRBJ1-3; D is unresolved. Per germline, CDR1 SQVTM and CDR2 ANQGSEA. Trimming cost V 4 bases and J 4 bases, with 5 bases left between them. This CDR3 has 11 residues. In nucleotides, the CDR3 is TGCAGCGTTGGGAAAGGAAACACCATATATTTT. Protein product: CSVGKGNTIYF.

V gene TRBV6-2 or TRBV6-3 combines with J gene TRBJ2-2, with D tentatively TRBD1 (6 bases). The germline V gene encodes CDR1 MNHEY and CDR2 SVGEGT. CDR3 length equals 16 residues. Trimming removed 2 bases from V and 1 base from J, with 11 bases in between. In DNA form, the CDR3 reads TGTGCCAGCAGTTACATCGCAGGGGTGAACACCGGGGAGCTGTTTTTT. Residues: CASSYIAGVNTGELFF.

In its sample, this clone was seen once. This chain joins TRBV3-1 (or the pseudogene TRBV3-2) and TRBJ2-7, with TRBD1 matching over 10 bases. The germline V gene has CDR1 LGHDT and CDR2 YNNKEL (reference sequence). This CDR3 is built from 16 residues. J gave up 6 bases and V 4 bases, and 12 bases lay outside the gene matches. CDR3 coding DNA: TGTGCCAGCAGCCCAAATTCCGGGACAGGGGTTCTCGAGCAGTACTTC. Residues: CASSPNSGTGVLEQYF.

The DNA for the CDR3 is TGTGCCAGCAGCTTAGAGGGTCTAGCGGGATTGCGGGAGCAGTACTTC. This translates into CASSLEGLAGLREQYF. The chain carries TRBV7-9 and TRBJ2-7; 9 bases line up with TRBD2. CDR1 is SEHNR, CDR2 FQNEAQ, per germline (reference sequence). The V segment lost 1 base and the J segment 7 bases; nucleotides outside the gene matches: 11. The CDR3 runs to 16 residues.

The V and J genes are TRBV5-6 and TRBJ1-1; 11 bases are a match to TRBD1. This CDR3 contains 16 residues. Germline lookup yields CDR1 SGHDT and CDR2 YYEEEE. V was pared by 4 bases and J by 1 base, with 6 bases of the junction left unmatched. DNA for the CDR3: TGTGCCAGCAGCCCGGACAGGGGGCGCCGGAACACTGAAGCTTTCTTT. It is translated as CASSPDRGRRNTEAFF.

A single count supports this clone. This sequence joins TRBV9 and TRBJ1-2; 8 bases line up with TRBD1. Unmatched junction bases numbered 6, after V lost 1 base and J lost 4 bases. The V gene's germline CDR1 is SGDLS and CDR2 YYNGEE. The CDR3 runs 15 residues. CDR3 sequence: CASSVPAGGSYGYTF. Here the CDR3 DNA reads TGTGCCAGCAGCGTACCTGCAGGGGGCTCCTATGGCTACACCTTC.

This chain connects TRBV19 to TRBJ1-1, with 7 bases matching TRBD1. The CDR3 covers 16 residues. V was pared by 3 bases and J by 1 base, with 8 bases of the junction left unmatched. From germline, CDR1 is LNHDA and CDR2 SQIVND (reference sequence). CDR3 in amino acids: CASSIDRDTPNTEAFF. CDR3 bases: TGTGCCAGTAGTATCGACAGGGACACACCGAACACTGAAGCTTTCTTT.

This chain uses TRBV5-8 with TRBJ1-2; D uncertain. The CDR3 covers 12 residues. Germline CDR1 SGHTS, CDR2 YDEGEE. V was cut by 2 bases and J by 4 bases, with 6 bases left in between. The CDR3 sequence: CASSLASYGYTF. CDR3 sequence (DNA): TGTGCCAGCAGCTTAGCCAGCTATGGCTACACCTTC.

This sequence joins TRBV6-5 and TRBJ2-7; 7 nucleotides align to TRBD1. The CDR3 length is 16 residues. Losses at the gene ends were 2 bases for V and 2 bases for J; bases not matched to a gene: 9. Looked up from germline, CDR1 is MNHEY and CDR2 is SVGAGI. The DNA of the CDR3 is TGTGCCAGCAGTTACGGAGGTGGACAGGTCCCCTACGAGCAGTACTTC. Protein sequence: CASSYGGGQVPYEQYF.

This chain uses TRBV28 with TRBJ2-7; TRBD1 matches at 9 bases. V lost 3 bases to trimming and J lost 1 base; unmatched junction nucleotides: 4. The CDR3 covers 15 residues. The germline V gene encodes CDR1 MDHEN and CDR2 SYDVKM. The CDR3 DNA sequence: TGTGCCAGCAGTTTCGGGACAGGGATTTCCTACGAGCAGTACTTC. Its translation: CASSFGTGISYEQYF.

This rearrangement joins TRBV9 to TRBJ1-2; 8 bases map to TRBD1. J gave up 4 bases and V 3 bases, and 14 bases lay outside the gene matches. Per germline, CDR1 SGDLS and CDR2 YYNGEE. The CDR3 is 17 amino acids. The CDR3 nucleotides are TGTGCCAGCAGCGGCCGGACAGGGACGAATTCTTCCTATGGCTACACCTTC. Its translation is CASSGRTGTNSSYGYTF.

The rearrangement joins TRBV28 to TRBJ1-1; the D is unclear. CDR3 length: 13 residues. Germline CDR1 and CDR2: MDHEN and SYDVKM. Trimming pared 5 bases from V and 2 bases from J, leaving 9 bases between. The CDR3 spells CASSLGKNTEAFF. The CDR3 coding sequence is TGTGCCAGCAGTCTGGGCAAAAACACTGAAGCTTTCTTT.

This rearrangement joins TRBV28 to TRBJ2-7; D perhaps matches TRBD1 (6 bases). The CDR3 has 12 amino acids. Germline-derived CDR1 and CDR2 are MDHEN and SYDVKM. V dropped 9 bases and J dropped 2 bases, with 11 bases sitting between them. The CDR3 DNA follows: TGTGCCAGTGGGGACACTACCTACGAGCAGTACTTC. Translation: CASGDTTYEQYF.

The rearrangement links TRBV5-1 to TRBJ2-2; TRBD1 matches 8 bases. After removal of 3 bases from V and 1 base from J, the junction contained 5 bases not matched to a gene. Germline assignment: CDR1 SGHRS and CDR2 YFSETQ. CDR3 length equals 16 residues. DNA for the CDR3: TGCGCCAGCAGCTCCTTAACAGGGGGGAACACCGGGGAGCTGTTTTTT. It is translated as CASSSLTGGNTGELFF.

The chain links TRBV19 to TRBJ2-1; D may be TRBD1 (7 bases). CDR3 length: 16 amino acids. Per germline, CDR1 LNHDA and CDR2 SQIVND (reference sequence). V was pared by 6 bases and J by 8 bases, with 23 bases between. The CDR3 reads CASSVGRRQGGYEQFF. As DNA, the CDR3 is TGTGCCAGTAGCGTGGGGCGGAGACAGGGAGGTTATGAGCAGTTCTTC.